This T cell receptor (beta chain) was retrieved from a study of T cell responses to AZD1222 COVID-19 vaccine. The study's findings and limits: CD4 TCRs associated with vaccination spanned spike, dominating at 160-218 and 743-854.

Profiled with immunoSEQ multiplex PCR; TCRdb holds only in-frame clones, not every one. The sample includes 20,000 to 30,000 clones, about nine tenths of them seen just once. V was trimmed by 7 bases and J by 3 bases, leaving 13 bases between them. Germline V lookup: CDR1 LNHDA, CDR2 SQIVND (reference sequence). The CDR3 has 14 amino acids. Comments on this clone: As yet, its antigen is unknown.

This sequence was found in an adult who received the AZD1222 COVID-19 vaccine. V gene TRBV19 combines with J gene TRBJ1-5; the D gene is possibly TRBD1 (6 bases). The sequencing used peripheral blood, collected 28 days after the second AZD1222 dose. In nucleotides, the CDR3 is TGTGCCAGTACCAGGACAGCGATCAATCAGCCCCAGCATTTT. It is translated as CASTRTAINQPQHF.